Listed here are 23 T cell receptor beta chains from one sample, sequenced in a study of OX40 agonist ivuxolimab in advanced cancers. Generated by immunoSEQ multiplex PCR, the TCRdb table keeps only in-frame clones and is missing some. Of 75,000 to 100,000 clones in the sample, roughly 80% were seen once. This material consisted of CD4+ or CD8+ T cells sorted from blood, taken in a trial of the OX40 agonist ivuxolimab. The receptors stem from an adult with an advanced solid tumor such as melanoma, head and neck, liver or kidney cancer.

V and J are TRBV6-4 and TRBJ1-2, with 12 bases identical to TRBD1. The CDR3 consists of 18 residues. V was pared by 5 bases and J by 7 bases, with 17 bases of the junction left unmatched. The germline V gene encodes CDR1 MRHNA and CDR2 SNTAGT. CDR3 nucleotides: TGTGCCAGCAGTCCTACCGTACGACCGGGACAGGGGGCTGGTGGCTACACCTTC. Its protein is CASSPTVRPGQGAGGYTF.

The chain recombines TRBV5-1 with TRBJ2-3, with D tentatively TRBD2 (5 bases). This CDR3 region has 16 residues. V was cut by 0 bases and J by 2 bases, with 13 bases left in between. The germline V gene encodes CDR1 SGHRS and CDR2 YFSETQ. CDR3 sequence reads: CASSLGSAGSTDTQYF. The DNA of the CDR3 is TGCGCCAGCAGCTTGGGGAGTGCGGGTTCCACAGATACGCAGTATTTT.

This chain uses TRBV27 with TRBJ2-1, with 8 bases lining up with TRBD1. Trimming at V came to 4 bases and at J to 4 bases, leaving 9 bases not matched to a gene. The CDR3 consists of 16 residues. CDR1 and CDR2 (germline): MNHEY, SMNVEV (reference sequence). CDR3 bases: TGTGCCAGCAGTTCCCCCTCCCGGGACAGGTACAATGAGCAGTTCTTC. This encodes CASSSPSRDRYNEQFF.

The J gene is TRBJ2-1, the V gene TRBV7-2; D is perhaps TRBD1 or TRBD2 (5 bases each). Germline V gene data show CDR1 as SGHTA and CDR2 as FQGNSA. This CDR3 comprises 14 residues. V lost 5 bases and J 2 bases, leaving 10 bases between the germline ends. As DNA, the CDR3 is TGTGCCAGCAGCCGGATGGGGGCCTACAATGAGCAGTTCTTC. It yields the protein CASSRMGAYNEQFF.

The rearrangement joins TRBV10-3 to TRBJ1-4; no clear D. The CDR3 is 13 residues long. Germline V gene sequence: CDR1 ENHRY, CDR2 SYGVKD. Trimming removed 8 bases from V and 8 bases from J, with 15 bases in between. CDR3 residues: CAISSNTEEKLFF. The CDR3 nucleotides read TGTGCCATCTCGAGTAACACGGAAGAAAAACTGTTTTTT.

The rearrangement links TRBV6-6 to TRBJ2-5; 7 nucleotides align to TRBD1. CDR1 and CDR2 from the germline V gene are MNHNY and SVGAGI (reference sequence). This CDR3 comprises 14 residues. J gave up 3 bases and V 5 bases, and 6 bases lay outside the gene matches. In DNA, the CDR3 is TGTGCCAGCAGTCCCTGGACAGGAAAAGAGACCCAGTACTTC. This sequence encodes CASSPWTGKETQYF.

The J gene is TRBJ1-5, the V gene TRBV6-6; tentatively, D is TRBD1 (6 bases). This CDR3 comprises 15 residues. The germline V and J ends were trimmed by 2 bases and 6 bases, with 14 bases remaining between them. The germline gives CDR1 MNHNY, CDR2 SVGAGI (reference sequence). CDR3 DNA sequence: TGTGCCAGCAGTTACCTGGGGGCGATCCCTCAGCCCCAGCATTTT. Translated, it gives CASSYLGAIPQPQHF.

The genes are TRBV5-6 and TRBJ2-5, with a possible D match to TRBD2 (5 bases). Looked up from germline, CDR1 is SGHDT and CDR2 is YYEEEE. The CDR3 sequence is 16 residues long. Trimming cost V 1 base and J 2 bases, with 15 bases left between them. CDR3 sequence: CASSLSLSTGQETQYF. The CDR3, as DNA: TGTGCCAGCAGCTTGAGTTTATCGACGGGACAAGAGACCCAGTACTTC.

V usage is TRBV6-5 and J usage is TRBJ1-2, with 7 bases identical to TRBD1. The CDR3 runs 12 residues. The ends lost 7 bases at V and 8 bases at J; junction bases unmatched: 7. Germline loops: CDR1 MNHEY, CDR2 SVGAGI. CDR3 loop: CASTEGARGYTF. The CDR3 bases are TGTGCCAGCACAGAGGGGGCTAGGGGCTACACCTTC.

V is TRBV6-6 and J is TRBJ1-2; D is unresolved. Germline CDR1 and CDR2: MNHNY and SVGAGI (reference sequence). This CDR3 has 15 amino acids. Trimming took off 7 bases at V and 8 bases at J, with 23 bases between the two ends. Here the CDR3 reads CASNNSREKVKGYTF. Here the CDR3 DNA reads TGTGCCAGCAACAACTCCCGGGAGAAGGTTAAGGGCTACACCTTC.

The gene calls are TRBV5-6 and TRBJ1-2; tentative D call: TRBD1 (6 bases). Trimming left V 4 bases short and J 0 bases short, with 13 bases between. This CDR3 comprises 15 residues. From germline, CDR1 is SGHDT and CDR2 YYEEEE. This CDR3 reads CASSPGGATNYGYTF. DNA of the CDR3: TGTGCCAGCAGCCCGGGGGGGGCGACTAACTATGGCTACACCTTC. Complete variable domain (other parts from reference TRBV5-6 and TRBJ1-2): DAGVTQSPTHLIKTRGQQVTLRCSPKSGHDTVSWYQQALGQGPQFIFQYYEEEERQRGNFPDRFSGHQFPNYSSELNVNALLLGDSALYLCASSPGGATNYGYTFGSGTRLTVV.

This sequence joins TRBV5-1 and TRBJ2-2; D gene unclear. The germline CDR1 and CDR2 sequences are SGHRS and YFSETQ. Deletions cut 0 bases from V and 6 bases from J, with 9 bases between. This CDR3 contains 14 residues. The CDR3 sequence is CASSLVVAPGELFF. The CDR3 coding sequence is TGCGCCAGCAGCTTGGTTGTGGCGCCCGGGGAGCTGTTTTTT. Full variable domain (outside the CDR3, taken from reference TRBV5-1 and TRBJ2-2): KAGVTQTPRYLIKTRGQQVTLSCSPISGHRSVSWYQQTPGQGLQFLFEYFSETQRNKGNFPGRFSGRQFSNSRSEMNVSTLELGDSALYLCASSLVVAPGELFFGEGSRLTVL.

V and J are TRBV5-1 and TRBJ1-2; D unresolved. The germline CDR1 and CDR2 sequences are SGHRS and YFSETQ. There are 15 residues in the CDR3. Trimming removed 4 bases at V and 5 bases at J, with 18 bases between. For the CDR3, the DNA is TGCGCCAGCAGCCAGACCACCGACGGAGTTTATGGCTACACCTTC. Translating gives CASSQTTDGVYGYTF. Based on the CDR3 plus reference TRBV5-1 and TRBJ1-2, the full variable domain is KAGVTQTPRYLIKTRGQQVTLSCSPISGHRSVSWYQQTPGQGLQFLFEYFSETQRNKGNFPGRFSGRQFSNSRSEMNVSTLELGDSALYLCASSQTTDGVYGYTFGSGTRLTVV.

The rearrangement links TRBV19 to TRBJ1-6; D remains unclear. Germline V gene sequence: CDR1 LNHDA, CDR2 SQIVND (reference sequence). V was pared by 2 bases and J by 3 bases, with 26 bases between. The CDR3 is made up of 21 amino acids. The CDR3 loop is CASSITENPWEADFYNSPLHF. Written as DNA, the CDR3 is TGTGCCAGTAGTATAACTGAGAATCCTTGGGAGGCGGATTTCTATAATTCACCCCTCCACTTT.

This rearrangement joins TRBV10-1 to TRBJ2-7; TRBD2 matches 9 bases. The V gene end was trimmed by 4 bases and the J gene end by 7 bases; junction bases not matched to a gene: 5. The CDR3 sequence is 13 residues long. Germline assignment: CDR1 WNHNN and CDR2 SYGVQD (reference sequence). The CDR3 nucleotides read TGCGCCAGCAGTGTAGCGGGGGCGGGGGAGCAGTACTTC. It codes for CASSVAGAGEQYF.

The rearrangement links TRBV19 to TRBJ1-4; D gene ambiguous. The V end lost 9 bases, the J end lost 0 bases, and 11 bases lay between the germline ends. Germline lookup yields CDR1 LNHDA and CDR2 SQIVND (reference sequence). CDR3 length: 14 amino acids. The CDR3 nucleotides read TGTGCCAGCCGCTCCGGACCAACTAATGAAAAACTGTTTTTT. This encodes CASRSGPTNEKLFF.

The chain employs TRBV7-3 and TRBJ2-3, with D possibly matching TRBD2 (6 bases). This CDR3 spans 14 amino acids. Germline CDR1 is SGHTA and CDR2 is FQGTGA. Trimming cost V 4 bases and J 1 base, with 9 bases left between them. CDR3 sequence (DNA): TGTGCCAGCAGCTCTAGCGTTCGCACAGATACGCAGTATTTT. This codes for CASSSSVRTDTQYF.

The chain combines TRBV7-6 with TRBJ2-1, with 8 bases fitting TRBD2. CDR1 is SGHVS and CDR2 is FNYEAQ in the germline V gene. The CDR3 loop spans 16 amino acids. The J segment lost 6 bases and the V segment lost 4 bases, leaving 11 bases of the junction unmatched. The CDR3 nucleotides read TGTGCCAGCAGCTCCATGCCCGGGGGGGTCTCCAATGAGCAGTTCTTC. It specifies CASSSMPGGVSNEQFF.

DNA of the CDR3: TGTGCCAGCAGTCCCCCCTCAGGCGATTTGGGTTCAGATACGCAGTATTTT. Translated: CASSPPSGDLGSDTQYF. The rearrangement uses TRBV27 and TRBJ2-3; no firm D call. The CDR3 extends over 17 amino acids. The V gene lost 5 bases and the J gene lost 4 bases, with 22 bases spanning the gap. CDR1 is MNHEY and CDR2 is SMNVEV in the germline V gene (reference sequence).

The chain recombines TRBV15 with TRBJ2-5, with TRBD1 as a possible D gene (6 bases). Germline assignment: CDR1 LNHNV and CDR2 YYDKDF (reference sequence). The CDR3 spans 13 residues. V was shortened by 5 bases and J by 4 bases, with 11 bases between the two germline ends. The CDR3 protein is CATSGGAVETQYF. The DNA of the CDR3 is TGTGCCACCAGCGGGGGCGCGGTAGAGACCCAGTACTTC. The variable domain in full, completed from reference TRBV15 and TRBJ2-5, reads DAMVIQNPRYQVTQFGKPVTLSCSQTLNHNVMYWYQQKSSQAPKLLFHYYDKDFNNEADTPDNFQSRRPNTSFCFLDIRSPGLGDTAMYLCATSGGAVETQYFGPGTRLLVL.

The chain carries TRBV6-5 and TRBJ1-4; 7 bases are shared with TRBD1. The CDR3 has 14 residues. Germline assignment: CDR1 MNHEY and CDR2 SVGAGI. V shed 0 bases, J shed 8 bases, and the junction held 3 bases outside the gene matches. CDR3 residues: CASSYSTGDEKLFF. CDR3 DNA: TGTGCCAGCAGTTACTCAACAGGGGACGAAAAACTGTTTTTT.

CDR3 sequence (DNA): TGTGCCAGCAGCTTAGGTCGGGTGGAGTTCGATAATTCACCCCTCCACTTT. Translation gives CASSLGRVEFDNSPLHF. The V and J genes are TRBV11-2 and TRBJ1-6; D is undetermined. The CDR3 length is 17 residues. CDR1 and CDR2 (germline): SGHAT, FQNNGV. Trimming took off 1 base at V and 5 bases at J, with 15 bases between the two ends.

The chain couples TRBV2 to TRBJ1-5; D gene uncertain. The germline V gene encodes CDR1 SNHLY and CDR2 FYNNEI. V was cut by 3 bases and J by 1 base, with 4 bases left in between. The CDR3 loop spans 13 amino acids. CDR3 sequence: CASSEGSNQPQHF. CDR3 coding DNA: TGTGCCAGCAGTGAGGGCAGCAATCAGCCCCAGCATTTT.